This TCR beta chain was documented in a study of T cell changes during pregnancy in multiple sclerosis. Measured with immunoSEQ multiplex PCR; TCRdb has only the in-frame clones, and not every one. The sample shows 30,000 to 40,000 clones, approximately 89% of them seen only once. This receptor was taken from a female donor with multiple sclerosis, enrolled in a pregnancy study. Material: CD8+ T cells from peripheral blood mononuclear cells, obtained in the second trimester of pregnancy.

The CDR3 bases are TGTGCCAGCAGCGGGACTAGCGGGGGTTACGAGCAGTACTTC. Protein sequence: CASSGTSGGYEQYF. This chain uses TRBV2 with TRBJ2-5, with TRBD2 matching over 14 bases. The DNA matches TRBJ2-7 better at its end, which makes the J call doubtful. This CDR3 region has 14 residues. The germline gives CDR1 SNHLY, CDR2 FYNNEI.